The clone carrying this TCR beta chain has more than one count but fewer than ten. This entry belongs to a study of cytomegalovirus exposure and HLA in healthy donors. Primers for the PCR totalled 60 Vbeta and 13 Jbeta. Original processing notes: Roughly 10 million shared chains were among roughly 81 million unique TCR beta chains counted in a later analysis. Sequenced by immunoSEQ multiplex PCR; TCRdb stores in-frame clones only, minus some. V and J calls and clone size are those listed in that table; D and trimming were worked out from the DNA. The sample has about 250,000 clones, about 75% seen once. This CDR3 is built from 15 residues. The germline V gene encodes CDR1 SEHNR and CDR2 FQNEAQ (reference sequence). V was clipped by 5 bases and J by 6 bases; unmatched bases: 5.

This receptor was identified in a female donor in good health and CMV-seronegative. The sequenced sample consisted of PBMCs. This sequence joins TRBV7-9 and TRBJ2-2; 11 positions agree with TRBD2. This CDR3 reads CASSPTSGKSGELFF. The CDR3, as DNA: TGTGCCAGCAGCCCGACTAGCGGGAAATCCGGGGAGCTGTTTTTT. The full variable domain, its missing parts supplied by reference TRBV7-9 and TRBJ2-2, is DTGVSQNPRHKITKRGQNVTFRCDPISEHNRLYWYRQTLGQGPEFLTYFQNEAQLEKSRLLSDRFSAERPKGSFSTLEIQRTEQGDSAMYLCASSPTSGKSGELFFGEGSRLTVL.